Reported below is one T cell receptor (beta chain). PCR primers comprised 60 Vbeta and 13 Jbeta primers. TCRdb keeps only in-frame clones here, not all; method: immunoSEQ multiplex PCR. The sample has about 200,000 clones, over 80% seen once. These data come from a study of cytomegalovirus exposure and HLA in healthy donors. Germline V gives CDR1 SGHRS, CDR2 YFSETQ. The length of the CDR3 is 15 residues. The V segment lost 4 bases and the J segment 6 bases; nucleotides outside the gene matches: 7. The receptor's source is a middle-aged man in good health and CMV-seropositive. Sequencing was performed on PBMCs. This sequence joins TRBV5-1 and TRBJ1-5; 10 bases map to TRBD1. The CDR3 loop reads CASSLGTGEGQPQHF. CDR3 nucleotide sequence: TGCGCCAGCAGCCTGGGGACAGGGGAGGGTCAGCCCCAGCATTTT.